This T cell receptor (beta chain) derives from a study of identical twins. Findings and limits, study-wide: When twins shared out-of-frame alpha sequences, those sequences had excess low generation probability. The study found that models underestimated out-of-frame TCR alpha sharing in monozygotic twins. With abundant cord blood beta clonotypes, insertions were fewer; memory repertoires showed no such pattern.

This CDR3 region has 12 residues. Trimming took off 8 bases at V and 7 bases at J, with 12 bases between the two ends. The germline V gene encodes CDR1 MNHEY and CDR2 SVGEGT. This clonotype has a handful of counts. The antigen is not known. The cDNA had a unique molecular identifier and a template-switch universal primer site. TCRdb re-called the 5' RACE reads through MiXCR, storing one row per CDR3 protein. The repertoire consists of 350,000 or so distinct CDR3 sequences, with roughly 9% occurring once and the leading ten covering about 9.1%. The sequence was collected from a woman in her 50s in good health. This chain links TRBV6-2 or TRBV6-3 with TRBJ2-1; D is unresolved. Material: naive T cells sorted from blood. As DNA, the CDR3 is TGTGCCAGCTCAGCTTTTAGGAATGAGCAGTTCTTC. Translated, it gives CASSAFRNEQFF.